Listed below are T cell receptor beta chains from one sample, sequenced in a study of cytomegalovirus exposure and HLA in healthy donors. Some clones are missing from TCRdb's copy, which holds only in-frame ones; the method was immunoSEQ multiplex PCR. The table shows over 150,000 clones, with around 81% occurring only once. What was sequenced was PBMCs. The source is a woman between 40 and 50 years old in good health and CMV-seropositive. Both conserved end residues are part of each CDR3. Each record gives: J gene, V gene, clone size, D gene, CDR3 protein, CDR3 DNA. D genes are given only for firm matches. Some rows mark clone size as missing; the rest say once, few, many or name a class of expanded clone.

j_gene: TRBJ1-5
v_gene: TRBV27
abundance: -
d_gene: TRBD1
CDR3aa: CASSLSGTVNQPQHF
CDR3nt: TGTGCCAGCAGTTTATCTGGGACAGTTAATCAGCCCCAGCATTTT

j_gene: TRBJ2-2
v_gene: TRBV10-2
abundance: -
d_gene: TRBD2
CDR3aa: CASSRLAGGPVGTGELFF
CDR3nt: TGCGCCAGCAGCCGCCTAGCGGGAGGGCCCGTGGGAACCGGGGAGCTGTTTTTT

j_gene: TRBJ1-5
v_gene: TRBV28
abundance: -
d_gene: -
CDR3aa: CASKESHNQPQHF
CDR3nt: TGTGCCAGCAAGGAGAGTCACAATCAGCCCCAGCATTTT

j_gene: TRBJ1-2
v_gene: TRBV5-1
abundance: once
d_gene: -
CDR3aa: CASSSPPGVDYTF
CDR3nt: TGCGCCAGCAGCTCGCCCCCGGGGGTTGACTACACCTTC

j_gene: TRBJ1-5
v_gene: TRBV30
abundance: -
d_gene: -
CDR3aa: CAWSREGNQPQHF
CDR3nt: TGTGCCTGGAGTAGGGAGGGCAATCAGCCCCAGCATTTT

j_gene: TRBJ1-2
v_gene: TRBV15
abundance: few
d_gene: -
CDR3aa: CATSRDRQALGYTF
CDR3nt: TGTGCCACCAGCAGAGATCGCCAGGCCCTTGGCTACACCTTC

j_gene: TRBJ2-7
v_gene: TRBV15
abundance: few
d_gene: -
CDR3aa: CATSRDRGGTVSYEQYF
CDR3nt: TGTGCCACCAGCAGAGATCGTGGCGGGACTGTGAGCTACGAGCAGTACTTC

j_gene: TRBJ2-3
v_gene: TRBV5-4
abundance: once
d_gene: TRBD2
CDR3aa: CASSPGPPVAGGADTQYF
CDR3nt: TGTGCCAGCAGCCCCGGCCCCCCAGTAGCGGGGGGTGCAGATACGCAGTATTTT

j_gene: TRBJ2-7
v_gene: TRBV4-1
abundance: -
d_gene: TRBD1
CDR3aa: CASSQDPRGHEQYF
CDR3nt: TGCGCCAGCAGCCAGGACCCAAGGGGGCACGAGCAGTACTTC

j_gene: TRBJ2-1
v_gene: TRBV10-3
abundance: -
d_gene: -
CDR3aa: CAISEGQLYNEQFF
CDR3nt: TGTGCCATCAGTGAGGGACAACTTTACAATGAGCAGTTCTTC

j_gene: TRBJ1-3
v_gene: TRBV18
abundance: -
d_gene: TRBD1
CDR3aa: CASSPPDGRGRGNTIYF
CDR3nt: TGTGCCAGCTCACCCCCGGATGGCAGGGGGCGTGGAAACACCATATATTTT

j_gene: TRBJ2-4
v_gene: TRBV5-1
abundance: few
d_gene: TRBD2
CDR3aa: CASRIGLAGAAKNIQYF
CDR3nt: TGCGCCAGCAGGATTGGACTAGCGGGAGCTGCCAAAAACATTCAGTACTTC

j_gene: TRBJ1-3
v_gene: TRBV18
abundance: -
d_gene: TRBD1
CDR3aa: CASSPRGGDSGNTIYF
CDR3nt: TGTGCCAGCTCACCACGAGGGGGCGACTCTGGAAACACCATATATTTT

j_gene: TRBJ1-2
v_gene: TRBV14
abundance: -
d_gene: TRBD1
CDR3aa: CASSRRDRGMDLYGYTF
CDR3nt: TGTGCCAGCAGCCGCCGGGACAGGGGAATGGACCTCTATGGCTACACCTTC

j_gene: TRBJ2-1
v_gene: TRBV5-1
abundance: few
d_gene: TRBD2
CDR3aa: CASSLVVAGGSNEQFF
CDR3nt: TGCGCCAGCAGCTTGGTCGTAGCGGGAGGGTCCAATGAGCAGTTCTTC

j_gene: TRBJ2-1
v_gene: TRBV18
abundance: -
d_gene: TRBD2
CDR3aa: CASSPETSGAPWNEQFF
CDR3nt: TGTGCCAGCTCACCAGAGACTAGCGGGGCCCCTTGGAATGAGCAGTTCTTC

j_gene: TRBJ2-2
v_gene: TRBV7-3
abundance: -
d_gene: -
CDR3aa: CASSPGTNTGELFF
CDR3nt: TGTGCCAGCAGCCCAGGGACAAACACCGGGGAGCTGTTTTTT

j_gene: TRBJ1-1
v_gene: TRBV14
abundance: -
d_gene: -
CDR3aa: CASSLLTPQRNTEAFF
CDR3nt: TGTGCCAGCAGCCTTTTGACACCTCAACGGAACACTGAAGCTTTCTTT

j_gene: TRBJ2-7
v_gene: TRBV6-5
abundance: -
d_gene: -
CDR3aa: CASSYGRPGELYEQYF
CDR3nt: TGTGCCAGCAGTTACGGTCGGCCGGGAGAGTTATACGAGCAGTACTTC

j_gene: TRBJ2-7
v_gene: TRBV2
abundance: -
d_gene: -
CDR3aa: CASIVRQGLGEQYF
CDR3nt: TGTGCCAGCATTGTTAGGCAGGGGTTGGGCGAGCAGTACTTC

j_gene: TRBJ1-3
v_gene: TRBV19
abundance: -
d_gene: TRBD1
CDR3aa: CASSMTGTGSGNTIYF
CDR3nt: TGTGCCAGTAGTATGACGGGGACAGGGTCCGGAAACACCATATATTTT

j_gene: TRBJ2-2
v_gene: TRBV13
abundance: -
d_gene: TRBD2
CDR3aa: CASSPTSGRAGELFF
CDR3nt: TGTGCCAGCAGCCCGACTAGCGGGAGAGCCGGGGAGCTGTTTTTT

j_gene: TRBJ2-1
v_gene: TRBV7-3
abundance: -
d_gene: TRBD2
CDR3aa: CASSPSGSLNEQFF
CDR3nt: TGTGCCAGCAGCCCTAGCGGGAGTTTGAATGAGCAGTTCTTC

j_gene: TRBJ2-5
v_gene: TRBV11-3
abundance: -
d_gene: TRBD2
CDR3aa: CASSHRLADQETQYF
CDR3nt: TGTGCCAGCAGCCACCGACTAGCGGACCAAGAGACCCAGTACTTC

j_gene: TRBJ1-3
v_gene: TRBV7-8
abundance: -
d_gene: TRBD1
CDR3aa: CASSFAGGLVYF
CDR3nt: TGTGCCAGCAGCTTCGCAGGGGGCTTAGTATATTTT

j_gene: TRBJ2-3
v_gene: TRBV5-4
abundance: -
d_gene: TRBD2
CDR3aa: CASSLRLAGGADTQYF
CDR3nt: TGTGCCAGCAGCTTGAGGCTAGCGGGAGGCGCAGATACGCAGTATTTT

j_gene: TRBJ1-3
v_gene: TRBV11-2
abundance: -
d_gene: TRBD1
CDR3aa: CASRTTGQGNTIYF
CDR3nt: TGTGCCAGCAGGACGACAGGGCAAGGAAACACCATATATTTT

j_gene: TRBJ2-3
v_gene: TRBV12-2
abundance: -
d_gene: -
CDR3aa: CASRLGTSIDGGTDTQYF
CDR3nt: TGTGCAAGTCGCTTAGGGACTAGCATAGACGGGGGAACAGATACGCAGTATTTT